Sequencing of this T cell receptor (beta chain) was carried out in a study of OX40 agonist ivuxolimab in advanced cancers. In regard to this clone: Antigen: not known.

The length of the CDR3 is 15 residues. V gave up 3 bases and J gave up 2 bases; unmatched junction bases: 6. Per germline, CDR1 SGHRS and CDR2 YFSETQ. Profiling relied on immunoSEQ multiplex PCR, and the TCRdb table lists in-frame clones only, not all of them. Seen here are about 61,000 clones, around 86% observed once, and the top ten hold 3.4%. Overall study results and limits: Certain nonresponding patients likewise had low normalized T-cell clonal expansion.

V is TRBV5-1 and J is TRBJ2-3, with 7 bases lining up with TRBD1. This TCR was sampled from an adult with an advanced solid tumor such as melanoma, head and neck, liver or kidney cancer. The sequenced sample was CD4+ or CD8+ T cells sorted from blood, obtained in a trial of the OX40 agonist ivuxolimab. Here the CDR3 reads CASSWTGRDTDTQYF. The CDR3 DNA is TGCGCCAGCAGCTGGACAGGCCGAGACACAGATACGCAGTATTTT.